The T cell receptor (beta chain) described here comes from a study of control samples from healthy donors and cancer patients. Assay: immunoSEQ multiplex PCR; the TCRdb copy retains only in-frame clones and omits some. The sample includes some 120,000 clones, approximately 92% of them seen just once. CDR1 and CDR2 from the germline V gene are SGHNT and YYREEE (reference sequence). The CDR3 has 14 residues. Trimming took 5 bases from V and 4 from J, leaving 10 bases between them. Sequences were obtained from blood. This clonotype originated in a man aged 18 to 30 in good health. The chain links TRBV5-4 to TRBJ2-6, with a weak D call TRBD2 (6 bases). CDR3 in amino acids: CASSGEAGANVLTF. DNA for the CDR3: TGTGCCAGCAGTGGGGAGGCCGGGGCCAACGTCCTGACTTTC.